This T cell receptor beta chain was retrieved from a study of T cells in Graves' hyperthyroidism and ophthalmopathy (dated by TCRdb to about 2019). Broadly, across the study: Peripheral blood was collected at initial diagnosis, before any treatment. TCR V-J signatures able to tell the groups apart were searched for in a discovery cohort of around 95 patients, of whom under 45 had Graves' ophthalmopathy and more than 55 had stable Graves' hyperthyroidism. Prospective prediction of ophthalmopathy was tested in an independent validation cohort of fewer than 20 hyperthyroidism patients and 17 patients who later progressed to ophthalmopathy. The 85 to 100 discovery patients were randomly split 7:3 into training and test sets. Thyroid tissue and blood T-cell repertoires from several Graves' hyperthyroidism patients were also compared in the study. After blood sampling, hyperthyroidism patients were treated with methimazole at a starting dose of 30 mg daily, and ophthalmopathy patients were treated with high-dose intravenous methylprednisolone. The paper reports TCR Vbeta CDR3 sequencing of roughly 140 peripheral blood samples: 43 ophthalmopathy, under 85 hyperthyroidism and some 17 progressor patients.

A patient counted as having stable Graves' hyperthyroidism if no progression to ophthalmopathy occurred over 18 months of follow-up. Hyperthyroidism patients were aged 18 to 65 years and newly diagnosed, with disease duration of less than 2 months. Any patient with an uncontrolled infection, another autoimmune disease, pregnancy or lactation was excluded. Diagnoses relied on clinical symptoms, serum thyroxine and TRAb, thyroid ultrasound and orbital computed tomography. PBMCs were isolated from more than 8 ml of fresh peripheral blood by Ficoll-Paque density gradient centrifugation. Total RNA was extracted with Trizol reagent, and quality was checked on an Agilent 2100 Bioanalyzer. Reading from cysteine to phenylalanine, the CDR3 counts 13 amino acids. The read is trimmed to its CDR3 DNA, 39 bases read in frame from base 1. V lost 4 bases and J lost 4 bases; the stretch between them is 9 bases long. In the germline V gene (reference sequence), CDR1 corresponds to SGHKS and CDR2 to YYEKEE.

Results the study describes overall, beyond this receptor: In cross-validation, a model built on a 13 V-J signature told ophthalmopathy apart from stable hyperthyroidism with over 85% sensitivity and about 81% specificity, and in testing the same model reached 80%/75%. In validation, the model predicted progression to ophthalmopathy with approximately 71% sensitivity and 72% to 85% specificity, a median of around six months before onset. Most expanded thyroid clonotypes (frequency above 0.001) were also found in blood, which suggests that blood repertoires may mirror thyroid immune responses. Sample size was not statistically predetermined, and investigators were not blinded to group allocation.

The TCR beta CDR3 regions were amplified from RNA transcripts. A first-round RT-PCR of the TCR CDR3 used the HTBI primer set with the Qiagen OneStep RT-PCR kit. Libraries were constructed in a second round of multiplex PCR, after which size selection and purification were carried out. Paired-end sequencing of the libraries was performed with 100 bp reads on an Illumina HiSeq2000. As for how the authors treated the data: Raw data were processed with SOAPnuke, discarding reads with adapters, uncalled bases, mean Phred below 15, or no exact constant-primer or identifier match. COPE v1.2.5 was used to merge high-quality paired reads, and clonotypes were defined as unique nucleotide sequences. MiTCR v1.1 was used to align clonotypes to the IMGT TRBV, TRBD and TRBJ reference segments. The analysis was restricted to V-J combinations with a frequency above 0.0001, which together covered roughly 99% of the repertoires. The TCS score was defined as the ratio of F50 (clonal expansion) to E x V (chaos), calculated using BLOSUM62-based TCRdist between CDR3 peptides within each V-J. Welch's t-statistics and random forest reduced roughly 530 V-J features to 13, which were used in a naive Bayes classifier (R e1071). TCRdb cleaned the public reads at Q25 with fastp, built clones with MiXCR and kept in-frame beta chains. Each CDR3 protein gets just one entry, which takes the most common genes and DNA from the rows behind it. None of the V and J calls come from the authors' own analysis; TCRdb made them. The table for this sample lists around 340,000 distinct CDR3 sequences; roughly a fifth of them were counted only once. The top ten constitute around 48% of the sample.

This clonotype was detected only a few times. No cognate antigen has been identified for it. It has no much larger one-base neighbor in the sample; base qualities were not kept. The sequence links TRBV5-5 to TRBJ2-1; the D gene is perhaps TRBD1, on 6 matching bases. The TCR originated in a woman aged 45-65 years with Graves' hyperthyroidism. Specimen: blood. The CDR3 protein: CASSTDRYNEQFF. At the DNA level, the sequence is TGTGCCAGCAGCACGGACAGATACAATGAGCAGTTCTTC.